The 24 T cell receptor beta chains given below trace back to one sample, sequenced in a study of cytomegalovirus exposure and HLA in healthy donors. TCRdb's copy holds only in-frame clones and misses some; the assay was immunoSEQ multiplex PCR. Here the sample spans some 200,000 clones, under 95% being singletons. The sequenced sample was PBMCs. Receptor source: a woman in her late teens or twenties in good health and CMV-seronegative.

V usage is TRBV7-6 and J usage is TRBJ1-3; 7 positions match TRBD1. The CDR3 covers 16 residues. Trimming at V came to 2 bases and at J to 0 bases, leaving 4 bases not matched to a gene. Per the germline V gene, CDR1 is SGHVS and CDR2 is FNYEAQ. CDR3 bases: TGTGCCAGCAGCTTATTCGCAGGGGGCTCTGGAAACACCATATATTTT. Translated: CASSLFAGGSGNTIYF.

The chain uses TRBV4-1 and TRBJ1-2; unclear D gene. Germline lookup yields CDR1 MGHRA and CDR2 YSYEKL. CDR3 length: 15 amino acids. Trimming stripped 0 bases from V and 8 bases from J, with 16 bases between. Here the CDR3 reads CASSQDLGGGEGYTF. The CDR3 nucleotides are TGCGCCAGCAGCCAAGATTTGGGAGGAGGCGAGGGCTACACCTTC.

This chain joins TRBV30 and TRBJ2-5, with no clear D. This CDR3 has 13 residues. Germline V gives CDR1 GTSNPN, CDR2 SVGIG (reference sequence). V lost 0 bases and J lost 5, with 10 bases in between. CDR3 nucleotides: TGTGCCTGGAGTGTCTTCGTATCCGAGACCCAGTACTTC. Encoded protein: CAWSVFVSETQYF. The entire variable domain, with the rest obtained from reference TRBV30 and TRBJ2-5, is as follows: SQTIHQWPATLVQPVGSPLSLECTVEGTSNPNLYWYRQAAGRGLQLLFYSVGIGQISSEVPQNLSASRPQDRQFILSSKKLLLSDSGFYLCAWSVFVSETQYFGPGTRLLVL.

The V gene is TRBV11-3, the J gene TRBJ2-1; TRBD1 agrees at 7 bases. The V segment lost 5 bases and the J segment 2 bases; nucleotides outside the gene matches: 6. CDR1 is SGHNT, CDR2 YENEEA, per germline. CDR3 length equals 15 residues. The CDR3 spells CASSPRTGAYNEQFF. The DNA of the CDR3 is TGTGCCAGCAGCCCCCGGACAGGTGCCTACAATGAGCAGTTCTTC.

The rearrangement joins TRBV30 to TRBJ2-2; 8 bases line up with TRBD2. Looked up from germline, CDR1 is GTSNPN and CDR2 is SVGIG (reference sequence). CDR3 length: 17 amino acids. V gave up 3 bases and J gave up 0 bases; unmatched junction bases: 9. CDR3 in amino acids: CAWSPFGRGANTGELFF. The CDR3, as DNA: TGTGCCTGGAGCCCATTCGGGAGGGGCGCGAACACCGGGGAGCTGTTTTTT.

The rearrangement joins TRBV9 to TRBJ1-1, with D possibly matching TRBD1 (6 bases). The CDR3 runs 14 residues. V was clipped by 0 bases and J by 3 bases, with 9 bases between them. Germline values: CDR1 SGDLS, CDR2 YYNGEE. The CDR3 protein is CASSVAGEHTEAFF. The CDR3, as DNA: TGTGCCAGCAGCGTAGCAGGGGAGCACACTGAAGCTTTCTTT.

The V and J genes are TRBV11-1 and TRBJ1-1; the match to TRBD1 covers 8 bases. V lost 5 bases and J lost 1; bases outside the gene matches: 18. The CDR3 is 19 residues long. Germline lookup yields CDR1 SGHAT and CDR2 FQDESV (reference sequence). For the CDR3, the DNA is TGTGCCAGCAGCCTAGGAGTCTCCAGGGGGCTCCGAGGGAACACTGAAGCTTTCTTT. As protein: CASSLGVSRGLRGNTEAFF.

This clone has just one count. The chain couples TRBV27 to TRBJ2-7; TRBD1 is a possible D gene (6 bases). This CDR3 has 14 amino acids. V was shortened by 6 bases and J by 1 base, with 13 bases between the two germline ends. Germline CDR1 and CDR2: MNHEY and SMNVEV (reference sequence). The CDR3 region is CASRPGTPSYEQYF. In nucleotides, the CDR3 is TGTGCCAGCAGACCCGGGACACCATCCTACGAGCAGTACTTC.

As DNA, the CDR3 is TGTGCCAGCAGCCCGAGGACAGGGACCACTGAAGCTTTCTTT. As protein: CASSPRTGTTEAFF. The chain has TRBV7-9 and TRBJ1-1, with 8 bases identical to TRBD1. Germline CDR1 reads SEHNR; CDR2 reads FQNEAQ (reference sequence). V trimming: 5 bases; J trimming: 4 bases; junction bases outside the gene matches: 6. The CDR3 is 14 amino acids.

The DNA for the CDR3 is TGTGCCAGCAGTCCCATACAACTAGCGCGCGAAAACATTCAGTACTTC. Its translation: CASSPIQLARENIQYF. The genes are TRBV27 and TRBJ2-4, with 7 bases aligning to TRBD2. Trimming took 5 bases from V and 5 from J; bases not matched to a gene: 12. CDR3 length equals 16 residues. Germline assignment: CDR1 MNHEY and CDR2 SMNVEV (reference sequence).

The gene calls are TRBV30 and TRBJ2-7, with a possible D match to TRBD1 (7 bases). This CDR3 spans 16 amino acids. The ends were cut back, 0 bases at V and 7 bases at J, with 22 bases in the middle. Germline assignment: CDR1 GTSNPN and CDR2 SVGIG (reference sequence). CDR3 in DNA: TGTGCCTGGAGTGTTCTGGGGGGACAGCAGAACTGGGAGCAGTACTTC. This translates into CAWSVLGGQQNWEQYF.

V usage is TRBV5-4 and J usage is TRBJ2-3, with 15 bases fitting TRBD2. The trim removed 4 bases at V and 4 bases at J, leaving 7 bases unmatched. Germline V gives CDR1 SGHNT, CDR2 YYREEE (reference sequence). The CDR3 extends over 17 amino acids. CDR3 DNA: TGTGCCAGCAGCCCAGGACTAGCGGGAGGGCCAGCAGATACGCAGTATTTT. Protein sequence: CASSPGLAGGPADTQYF.

The CDR3 sequence is CASSQGASGGGHGEQFF. The DNA for the CDR3 is TGCGCCAGCAGCCAAGGGGCTAGCGGGGGAGGACACGGGGAGCAGTTCTTC. This sequence joins TRBV4-1 and TRBJ2-1, with 10 positions matching TRBD2. The CDR3 totals 17 residues. V gave up 1 base and J gave up 10 bases; unmatched junction bases: 13. CDR1 MGHRA and CDR2 YSYEKL come from the germline V gene.

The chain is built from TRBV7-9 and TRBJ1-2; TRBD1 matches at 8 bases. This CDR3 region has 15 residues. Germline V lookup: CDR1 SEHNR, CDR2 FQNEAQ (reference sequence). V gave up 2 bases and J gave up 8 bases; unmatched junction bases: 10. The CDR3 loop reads CASSLQGALAYGYTF. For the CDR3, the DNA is TGTGCCAGCAGCTTACAGGGGGCATTAGCTTACGGCTACACCTTC.

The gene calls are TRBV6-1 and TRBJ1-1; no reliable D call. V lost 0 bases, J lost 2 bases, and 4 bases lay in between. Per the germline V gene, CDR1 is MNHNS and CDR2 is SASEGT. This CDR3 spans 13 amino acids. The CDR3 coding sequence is TGTGCCAGCAGTGAAGCGGCCAACACTGAAGCTTTCTTT. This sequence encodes CASSEAANTEAFF.

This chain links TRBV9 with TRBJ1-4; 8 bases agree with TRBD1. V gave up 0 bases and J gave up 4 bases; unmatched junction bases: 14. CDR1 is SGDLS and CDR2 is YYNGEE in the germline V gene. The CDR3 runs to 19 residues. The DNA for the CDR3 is TGTGCCAGCAGCGTAGGACCGCGGACAGGGTATTCGGGTAATGAAAAACTGTTTTTT. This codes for CASSVGPRTGYSGNEKLFF.

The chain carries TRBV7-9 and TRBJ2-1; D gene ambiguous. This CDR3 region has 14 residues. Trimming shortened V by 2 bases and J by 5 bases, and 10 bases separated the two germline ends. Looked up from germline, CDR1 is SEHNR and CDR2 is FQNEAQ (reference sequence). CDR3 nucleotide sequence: TGTGCCAGCAGCTTACTTTACCGGGACAATGAGCAGTTCTTC. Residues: CASSLLYRDNEQFF.

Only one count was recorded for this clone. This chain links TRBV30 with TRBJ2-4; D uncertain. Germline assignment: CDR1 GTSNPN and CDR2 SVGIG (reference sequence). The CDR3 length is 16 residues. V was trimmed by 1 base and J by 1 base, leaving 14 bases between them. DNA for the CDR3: TGTGCCTGGAGTGCAGACCTCCCCGGGGCCAAAAACATTCAGTACTTC. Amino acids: CAWSADLPGAKNIQYF. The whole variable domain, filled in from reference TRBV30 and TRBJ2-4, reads SQTIHQWPATLVQPVGSPLSLECTVEGTSNPNLYWYRQAAGRGLQLLFYSVGIGQISSEVPQNLSASRPQDRQFILSSKKLLLSDSGFYLCAWSADLPGAKNIQYFGAGTRLSVL.

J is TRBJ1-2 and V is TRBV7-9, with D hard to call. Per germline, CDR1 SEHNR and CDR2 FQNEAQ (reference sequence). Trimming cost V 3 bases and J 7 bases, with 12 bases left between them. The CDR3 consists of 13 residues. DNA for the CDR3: TGTGCCAGCAGCTTGTTCGAGGAGGTTGGCTACACCTTC. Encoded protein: CASSLFEEVGYTF.

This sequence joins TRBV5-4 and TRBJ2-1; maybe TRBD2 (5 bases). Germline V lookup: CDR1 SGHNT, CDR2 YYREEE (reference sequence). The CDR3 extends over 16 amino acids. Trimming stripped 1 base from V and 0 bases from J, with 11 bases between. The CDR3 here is CASSLSAVSSYNEQFF. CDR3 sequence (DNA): TGTGCCAGCAGCTTGTCAGCGGTAAGCTCCTACAATGAGCAGTTCTTC.

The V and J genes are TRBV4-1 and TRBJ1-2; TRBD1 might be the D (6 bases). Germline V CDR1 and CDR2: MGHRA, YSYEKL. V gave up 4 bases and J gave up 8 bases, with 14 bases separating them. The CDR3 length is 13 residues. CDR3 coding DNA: TGCGCCAGCAGCCCGAGGACAGTCGGAGGCTACACCTTC. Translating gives CASSPRTVGGYTF.

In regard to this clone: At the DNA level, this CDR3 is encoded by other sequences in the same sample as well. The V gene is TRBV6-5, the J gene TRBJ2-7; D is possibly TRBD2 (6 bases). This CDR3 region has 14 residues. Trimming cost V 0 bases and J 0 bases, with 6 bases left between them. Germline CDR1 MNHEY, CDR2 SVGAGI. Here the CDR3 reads CASSYSGSSYEQYF. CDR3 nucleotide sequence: TGTGCCAGCAGTTACTCCGGGAGCTCCTACGAGCAGTACTTC.

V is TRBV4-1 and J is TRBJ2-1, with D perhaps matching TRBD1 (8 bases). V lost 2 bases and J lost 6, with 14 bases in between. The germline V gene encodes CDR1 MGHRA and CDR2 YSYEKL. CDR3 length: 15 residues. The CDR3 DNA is TGCGCCAGCAGCCAAACGGACAGGGAGGGCAATGAGCAGTTCTTC. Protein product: CASSQTDREGNEQFF.

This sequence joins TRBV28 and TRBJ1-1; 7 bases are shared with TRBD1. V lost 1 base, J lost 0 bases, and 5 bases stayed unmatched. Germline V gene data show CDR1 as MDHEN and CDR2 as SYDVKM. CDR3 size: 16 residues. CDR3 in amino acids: CASSLLRQGVNTEAFF. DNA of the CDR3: TGTGCCAGCAGTTTATTGCGGCAGGGGGTGAACACTGAAGCTTTCTTT.